This TCR beta chain was obtained from a study of blood T cell repertoires in COVID-19. Study-wide context: Whether acute or convalescent, the COVID-19 samples came from the United States, Italy and Spain. T cells, B-cell-depleted T cells, or PBMCs supplied cDNA or gDNA.

Original analysis: Cell counts per sample came from amplifying reference gene primers. Here immunoSEQ multiplex PCR was the method, and the copy in TCRdb shows in-frame clones only, minus some. V, J and clone size derive from that table, while D and trimming were established from the DNA sequence. The data contain fewer than 110,000 clones, roughly 87% of them singletons. The germline V gene has CDR1 SGHRS and CDR2 YFSETQ. The V segment lost 3 bases and the J segment 2 bases; nucleotides outside the gene matches: 5. This CDR3 is built from 15 residues. J is TRBJ1-2 and V is TRBV5-1; 9 bases are a match to TRBD1. The sequencing input was peripheral blood. The sequence was obtained from a human donor in a cohort sampled during active COVID-19. The CDR3 sequence: CASSSTGTGNYGYTF. The DNA of the CDR3 is TGCGCCAGCAGCTCCACCGGGACAGGGAACTATGGCTACACCTTC.